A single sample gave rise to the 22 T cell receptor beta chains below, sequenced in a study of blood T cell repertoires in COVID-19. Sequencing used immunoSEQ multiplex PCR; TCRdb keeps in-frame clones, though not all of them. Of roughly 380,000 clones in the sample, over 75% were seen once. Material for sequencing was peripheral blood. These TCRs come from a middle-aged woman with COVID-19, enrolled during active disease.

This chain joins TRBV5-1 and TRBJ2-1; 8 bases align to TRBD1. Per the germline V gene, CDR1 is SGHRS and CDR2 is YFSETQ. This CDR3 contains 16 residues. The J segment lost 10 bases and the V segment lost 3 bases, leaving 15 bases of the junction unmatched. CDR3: CASSWGTGGRGREQFF. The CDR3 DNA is TGCGCCAGCAGCTGGGGGACTGGTGGCAGGGGGCGCGAGCAGTTCTTC.

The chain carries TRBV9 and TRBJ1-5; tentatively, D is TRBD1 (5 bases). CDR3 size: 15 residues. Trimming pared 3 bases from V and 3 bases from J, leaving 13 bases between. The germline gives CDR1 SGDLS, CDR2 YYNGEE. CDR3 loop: CASSAGGTPNQPQHF. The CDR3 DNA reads TGTGCCAGCAGCGCCGGGGGAACTCCCAATCAGCCCCAGCATTTT.

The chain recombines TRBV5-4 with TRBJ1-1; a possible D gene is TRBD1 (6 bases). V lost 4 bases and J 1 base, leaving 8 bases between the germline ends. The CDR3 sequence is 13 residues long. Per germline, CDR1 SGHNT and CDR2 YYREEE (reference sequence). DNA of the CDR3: TGTGCCAGCAGCAGACAGGAGAACACTGAAGCTTTCTTT. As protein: CASSRQENTEAFF.

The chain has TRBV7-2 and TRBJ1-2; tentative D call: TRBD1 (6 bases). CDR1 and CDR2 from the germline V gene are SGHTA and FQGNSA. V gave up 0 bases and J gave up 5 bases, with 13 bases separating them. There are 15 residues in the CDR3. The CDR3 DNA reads TGTGCCAGCAGCTTAGCGCCCGGGACACCTTATGGCTACACCTTC. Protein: CASSLAPGTPYGYTF.

The CDR3, as DNA: TGTGCCAGCAGTTCACCGGGACAGGGGAACGGCTACACCTTC. This gives the protein CASSSPGQGNGYTF. J is TRBJ1-2 and V is TRBV28; TRBD1 matches 10 bases. The CDR3 runs 14 residues. The V gene's germline CDR1 is MDHEN and CDR2 SYDVKM. The V gene end was trimmed by 4 bases and the J gene end by 8 bases; junction bases not matched to a gene: 7.

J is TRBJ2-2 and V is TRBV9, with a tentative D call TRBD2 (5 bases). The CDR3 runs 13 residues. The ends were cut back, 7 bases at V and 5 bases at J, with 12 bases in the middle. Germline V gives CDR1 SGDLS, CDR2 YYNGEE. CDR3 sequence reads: CASGRTATGELFF. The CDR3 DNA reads TGTGCCAGCGGTCGGACTGCAACCGGGGAGCTGTTTTTT. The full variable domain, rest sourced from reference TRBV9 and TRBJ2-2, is DSGVTQTPKHLITATGQRVTLRCSPRSGDLSVYWYQQSLDQGLQFLIQYYNGEERAKGNILERFSAQQFPDLHSELNLSSLELGDSALYFCASGRTATGELFFGEGSRLTVL.

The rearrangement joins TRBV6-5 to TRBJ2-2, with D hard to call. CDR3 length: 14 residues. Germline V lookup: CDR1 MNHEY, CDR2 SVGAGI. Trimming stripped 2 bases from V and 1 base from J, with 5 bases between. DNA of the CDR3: TGTGCCAGCAGTTACGAACTGAACACCGGGGAGCTGTTTTTT. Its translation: CASSYELNTGELFF.

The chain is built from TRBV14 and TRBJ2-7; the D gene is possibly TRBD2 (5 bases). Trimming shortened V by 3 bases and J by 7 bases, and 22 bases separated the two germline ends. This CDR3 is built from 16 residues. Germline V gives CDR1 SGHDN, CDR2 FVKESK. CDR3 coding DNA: TGTGCCAGCAGCCAGAGGCCTGGACTTGACCGGTTAGAGCAGTACTTC. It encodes CASSQRPGLDRLEQYF.

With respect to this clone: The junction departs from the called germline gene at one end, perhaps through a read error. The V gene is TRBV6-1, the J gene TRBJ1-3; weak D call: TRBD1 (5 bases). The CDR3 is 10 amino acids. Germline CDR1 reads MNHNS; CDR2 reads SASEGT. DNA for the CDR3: TGTGCCAGCAGTGAACCGGGACTGAATTTT. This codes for CASSEPGLNF.

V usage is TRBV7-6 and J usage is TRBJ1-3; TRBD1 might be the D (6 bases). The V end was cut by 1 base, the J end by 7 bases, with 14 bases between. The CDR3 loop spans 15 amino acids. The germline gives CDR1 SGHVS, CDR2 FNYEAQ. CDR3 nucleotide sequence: TGTGCCAGCAGCTTAGTAGGGGGATCGGGGAACACCATATATTTT. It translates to CASSLVGGSGNTIYF.

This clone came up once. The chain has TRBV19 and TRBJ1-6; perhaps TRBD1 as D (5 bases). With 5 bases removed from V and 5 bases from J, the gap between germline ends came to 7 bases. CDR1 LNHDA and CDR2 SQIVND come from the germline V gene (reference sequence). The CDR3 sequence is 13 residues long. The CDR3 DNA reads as TGTGCCAGTAGTTCGACAGATAATTCACCCCTCCACTTT. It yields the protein CASSSTDNSPLHF.

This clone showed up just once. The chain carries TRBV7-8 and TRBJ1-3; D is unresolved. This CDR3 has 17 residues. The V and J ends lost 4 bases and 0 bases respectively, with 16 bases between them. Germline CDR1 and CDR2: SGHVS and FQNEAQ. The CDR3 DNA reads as TGTGCCAGCAGCTATAGTGCTCGGGTCGCCTCTGGAAACACCATATATTTT. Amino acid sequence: CASSYSARVASGNTIYF.

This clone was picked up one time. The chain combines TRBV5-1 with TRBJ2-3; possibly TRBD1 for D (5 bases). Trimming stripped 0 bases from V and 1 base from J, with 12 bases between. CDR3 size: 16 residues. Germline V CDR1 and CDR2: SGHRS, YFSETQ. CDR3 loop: CASSLEMSRGTDTQYF. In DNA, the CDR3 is TGCGCCAGCAGCTTGGAAATGTCCAGGGGCACAGATACGCAGTATTTT.

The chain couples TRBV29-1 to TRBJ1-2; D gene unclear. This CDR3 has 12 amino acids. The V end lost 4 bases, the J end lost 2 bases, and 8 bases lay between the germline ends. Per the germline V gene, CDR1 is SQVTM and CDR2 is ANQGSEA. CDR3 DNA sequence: TGCAGCGTTGGTTCGGGAAACTATGGCTACACCTTC. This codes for CSVGSGNYGYTF.

The CDR3 reads CASSLSWQGLDEQYF. CDR3 nucleotide sequence: TGTGCCAGCAGCCTTTCGTGGCAGGGCCTCGACGAGCAGTACTTC. The V gene is TRBV4-2, the J gene TRBJ2-7, with D maybe TRBD1 (5 bases). The germline gives CDR1 LGHNA, CDR2 YNFKEQ. Trimming took 4 bases from V and 5 from J, leaving 18 bases between them. The length of the CDR3 is 15 residues.

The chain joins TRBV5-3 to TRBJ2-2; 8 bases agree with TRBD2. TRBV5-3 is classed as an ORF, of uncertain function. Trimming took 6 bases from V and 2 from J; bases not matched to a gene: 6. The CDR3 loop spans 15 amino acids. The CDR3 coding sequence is TGTGCCAGAAATGGGGCGGGAGGTAACACCGGGGAGCTGTTTTTT. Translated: CARNGAGGNTGELFF.

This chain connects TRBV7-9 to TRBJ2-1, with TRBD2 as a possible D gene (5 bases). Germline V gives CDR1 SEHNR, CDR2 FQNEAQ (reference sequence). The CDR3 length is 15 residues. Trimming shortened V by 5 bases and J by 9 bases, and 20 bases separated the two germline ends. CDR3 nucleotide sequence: TGTGCCAGCAGCCCTTGGCTAGCCGATGGGAGTGAGCAGTTCTTC. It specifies CASSPWLADGSEQFF.

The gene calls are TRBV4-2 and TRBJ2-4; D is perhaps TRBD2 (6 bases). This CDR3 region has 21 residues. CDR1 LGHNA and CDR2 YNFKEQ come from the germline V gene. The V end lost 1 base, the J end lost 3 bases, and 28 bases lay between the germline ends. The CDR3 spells CASSQVSGSGAAGRGKNIQYF. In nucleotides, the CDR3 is TGTGCCAGCAGCCAAGTTTCCGGGAGTGGCGCGGCGGGGCGAGGCAAAAACATTCAGTACTTC.

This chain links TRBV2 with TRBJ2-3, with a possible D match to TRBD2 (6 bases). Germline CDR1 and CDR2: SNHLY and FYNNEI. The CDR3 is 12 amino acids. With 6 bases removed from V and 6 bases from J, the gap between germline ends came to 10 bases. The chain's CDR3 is CASRGEVDTQYF. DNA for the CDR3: TGTGCCAGCAGGGGGGAGGTCGATACGCAGTATTTT.

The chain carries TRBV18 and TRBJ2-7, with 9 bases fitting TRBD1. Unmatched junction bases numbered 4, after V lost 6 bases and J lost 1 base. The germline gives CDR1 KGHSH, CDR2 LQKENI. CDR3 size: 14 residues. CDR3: CASSAGTGSYEQYF. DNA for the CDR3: TGTGCCAGCTCGGCCGGGACAGGGTCCTACGAGCAGTACTTC.

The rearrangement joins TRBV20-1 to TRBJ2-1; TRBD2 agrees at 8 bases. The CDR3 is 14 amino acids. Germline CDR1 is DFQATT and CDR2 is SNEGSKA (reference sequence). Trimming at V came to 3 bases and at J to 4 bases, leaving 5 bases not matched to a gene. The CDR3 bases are TGCAGTGCTAGTATACTAGCGGTATACAATGAGCAGTTCTTC. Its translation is CSASILAVYNEQFF.

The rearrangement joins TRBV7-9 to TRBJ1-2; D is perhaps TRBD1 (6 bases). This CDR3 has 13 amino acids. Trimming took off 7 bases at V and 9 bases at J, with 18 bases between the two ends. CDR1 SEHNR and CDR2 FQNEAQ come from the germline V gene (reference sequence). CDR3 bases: TGTGCCAGCACCCCGGGACATCTTGCGAGCTACACCTTC. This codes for CASTPGHLASYTF.